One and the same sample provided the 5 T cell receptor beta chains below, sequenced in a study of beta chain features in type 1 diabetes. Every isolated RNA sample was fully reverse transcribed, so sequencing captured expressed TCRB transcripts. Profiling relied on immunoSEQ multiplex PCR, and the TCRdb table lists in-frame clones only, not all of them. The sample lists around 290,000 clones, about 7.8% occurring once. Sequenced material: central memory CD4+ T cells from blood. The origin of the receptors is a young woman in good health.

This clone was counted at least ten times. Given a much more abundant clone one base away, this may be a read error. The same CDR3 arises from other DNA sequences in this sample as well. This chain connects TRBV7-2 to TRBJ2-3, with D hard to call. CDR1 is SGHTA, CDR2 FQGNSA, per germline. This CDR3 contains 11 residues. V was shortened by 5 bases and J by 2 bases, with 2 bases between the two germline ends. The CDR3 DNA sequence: TGTGCCAGCAGCCTCACAGATACGCAGTATTTT. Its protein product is CASSLTDTQYF.

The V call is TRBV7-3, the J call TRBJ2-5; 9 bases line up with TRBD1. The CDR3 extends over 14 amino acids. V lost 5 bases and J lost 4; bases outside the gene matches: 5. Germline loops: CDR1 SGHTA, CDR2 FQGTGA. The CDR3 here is CASSATGGGETQYF. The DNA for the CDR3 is TGTGCCAGCAGCGCTACAGGGGGCGGAGAGACCCAGTACTTC.

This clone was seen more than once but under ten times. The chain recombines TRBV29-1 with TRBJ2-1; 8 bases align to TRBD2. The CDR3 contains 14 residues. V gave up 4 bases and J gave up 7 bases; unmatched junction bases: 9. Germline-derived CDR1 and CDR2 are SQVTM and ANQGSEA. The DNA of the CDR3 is TGCAGCGTTGGAGCGGGGGCAGAGGTAAATGAGCAGTTCTTC. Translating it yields CSVGAGAEVNEQFF.

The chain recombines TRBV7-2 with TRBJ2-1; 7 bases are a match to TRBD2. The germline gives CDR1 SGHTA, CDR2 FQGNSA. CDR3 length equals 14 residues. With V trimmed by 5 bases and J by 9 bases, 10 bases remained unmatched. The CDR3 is CASSVKPGGFEQFF. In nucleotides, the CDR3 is TGTGCCAGCAGCGTGAAACCGGGGGGTTTTGAGCAGTTCTTC.

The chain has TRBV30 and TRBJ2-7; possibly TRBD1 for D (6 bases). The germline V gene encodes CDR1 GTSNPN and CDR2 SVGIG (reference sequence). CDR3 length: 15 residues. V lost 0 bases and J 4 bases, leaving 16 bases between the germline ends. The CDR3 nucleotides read TGTGCCTGGAGTGTGTACCTCCAGGGGCAATACGAGCAGTACTTC. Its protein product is CAWSVYLQGQYEQYF.